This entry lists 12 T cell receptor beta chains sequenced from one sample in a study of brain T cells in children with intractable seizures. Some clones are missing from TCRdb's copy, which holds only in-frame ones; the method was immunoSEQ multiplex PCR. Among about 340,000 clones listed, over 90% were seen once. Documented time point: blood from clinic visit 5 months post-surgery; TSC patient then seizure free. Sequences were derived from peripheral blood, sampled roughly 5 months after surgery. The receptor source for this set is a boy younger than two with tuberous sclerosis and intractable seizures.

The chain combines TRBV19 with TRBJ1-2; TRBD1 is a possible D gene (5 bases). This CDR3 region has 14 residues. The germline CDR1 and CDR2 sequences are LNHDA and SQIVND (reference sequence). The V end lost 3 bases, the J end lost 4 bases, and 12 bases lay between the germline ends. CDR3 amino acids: CASSIRGKGYGYTF. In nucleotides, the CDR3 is TGTGCCAGTAGTATCCGGGGGAAGGGCTATGGCTACACCTTC. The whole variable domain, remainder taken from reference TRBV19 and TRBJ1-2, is DGGITQSPKYLFRKEGQNVTLSCEQNLNHDAMYWYRQDPGQGLRLIYYSQIVNDFQKGDIAEGYSVSREKKESFPLTVTSAQKNPTAFYLCASSIRGKGYGYTFGSGTRLTVV.

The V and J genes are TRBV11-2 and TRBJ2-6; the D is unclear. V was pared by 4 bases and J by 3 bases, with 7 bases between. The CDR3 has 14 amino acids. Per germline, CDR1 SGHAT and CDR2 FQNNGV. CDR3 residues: CASSSHGGANVLTF. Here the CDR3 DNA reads TGTGCCAGCAGCTCCCATGGTGGGGCCAACGTCCTGACTTTC.

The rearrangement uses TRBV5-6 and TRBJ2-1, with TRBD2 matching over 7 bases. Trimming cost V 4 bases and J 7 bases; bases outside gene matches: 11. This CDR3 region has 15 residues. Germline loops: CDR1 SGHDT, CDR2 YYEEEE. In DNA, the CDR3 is TGTGCCAGCAGCACCAGGACTAGTTCGGGTAATGAGCAGTTCTTC. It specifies CASSTRTSSGNEQFF.

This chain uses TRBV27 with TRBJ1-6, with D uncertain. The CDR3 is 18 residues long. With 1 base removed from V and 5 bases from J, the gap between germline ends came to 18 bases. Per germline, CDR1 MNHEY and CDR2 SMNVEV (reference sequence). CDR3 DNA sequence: TGTGCCAGCAGTTTATTAACCTTCAGAGGCTTTCATAATTCACCCCTCCACTTT. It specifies CASSLLTFRGFHNSPLHF.

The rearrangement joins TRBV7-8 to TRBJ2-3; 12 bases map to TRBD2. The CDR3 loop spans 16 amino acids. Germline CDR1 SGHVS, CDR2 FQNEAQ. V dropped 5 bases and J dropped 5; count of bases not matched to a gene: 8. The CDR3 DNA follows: TGTGCCAGCAGCCACCGACTAGCGGGAGTGGTAGATACGCAGTATTTT. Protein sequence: CASSHRLAGVVDTQYF.

This CDR3 reads CAWSGTDYNSPLHF. The DNA of the CDR3 is TGTGCCTGGAGCGGGACAGATTATAATTCACCCCTCCACTTT. The J gene is TRBJ1-6, the V gene TRBV30; 7 bases are a match to TRBD1. The CDR3 length is 14 residues. CDR1 is GTSNPN and CDR2 is SVGIG in the germline V gene (reference sequence). The V and J ends lost 3 bases and 4 bases, in that order; junction bases with no gene match: 3.

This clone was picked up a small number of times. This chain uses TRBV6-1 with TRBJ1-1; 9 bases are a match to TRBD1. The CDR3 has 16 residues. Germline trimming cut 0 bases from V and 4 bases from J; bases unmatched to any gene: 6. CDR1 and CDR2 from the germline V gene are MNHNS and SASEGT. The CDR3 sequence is CASSEANRGRATEAFF. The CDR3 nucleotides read TGTGCCAGCAGTGAAGCGAACAGGGGGCGGGCCACTGAAGCTTTCTTT.

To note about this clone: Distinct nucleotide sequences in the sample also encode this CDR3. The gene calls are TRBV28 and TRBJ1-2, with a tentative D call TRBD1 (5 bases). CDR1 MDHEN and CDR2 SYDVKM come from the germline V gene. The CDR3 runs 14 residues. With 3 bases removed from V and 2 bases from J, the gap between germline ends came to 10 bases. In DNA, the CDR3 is TGTGCCAGCAGTTTCTTTCGGACAAACTATGGCTACACCTTC. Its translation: CASSFFRTNYGYTF.

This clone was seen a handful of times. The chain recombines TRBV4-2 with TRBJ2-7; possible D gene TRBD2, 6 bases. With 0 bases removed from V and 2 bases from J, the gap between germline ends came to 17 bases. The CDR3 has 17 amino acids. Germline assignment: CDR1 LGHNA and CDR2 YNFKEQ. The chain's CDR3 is CASSQETGLLFTYEQYF. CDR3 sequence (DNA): TGTGCCAGCAGCCAAGAGACCGGACTACTCTTTACCTACGAGCAGTACTTC.

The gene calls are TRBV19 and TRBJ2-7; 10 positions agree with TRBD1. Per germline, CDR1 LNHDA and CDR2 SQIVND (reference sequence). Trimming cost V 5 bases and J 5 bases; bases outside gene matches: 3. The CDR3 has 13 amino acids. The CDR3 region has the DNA TGTGCCAGTAGTTTCGGGACAGGGGACGAGCAGTACTTC. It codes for CASSFGTGDEQYF. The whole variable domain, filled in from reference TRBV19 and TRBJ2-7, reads DGGITQSPKYLFRKEGQNVTLSCEQNLNHDAMYWYRQDPGQGLRLIYYSQIVNDFQKGDIAEGYSVSREKKESFPLTVTSAQKNPTAFYLCASSFGTGDEQYFGPGTRLTVT.

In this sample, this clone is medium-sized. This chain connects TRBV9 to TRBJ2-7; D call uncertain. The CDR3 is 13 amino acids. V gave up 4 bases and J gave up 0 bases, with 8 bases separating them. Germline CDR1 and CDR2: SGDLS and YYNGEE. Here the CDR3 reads CASSPPSSYEQYF. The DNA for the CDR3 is TGTGCCAGCAGCCCCCCTAGCTCCTACGAGCAGTACTTC.

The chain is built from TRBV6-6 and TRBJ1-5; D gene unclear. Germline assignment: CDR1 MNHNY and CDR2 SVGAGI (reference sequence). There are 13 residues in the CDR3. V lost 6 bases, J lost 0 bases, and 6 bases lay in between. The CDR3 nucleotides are TGTGCCAGCAGCCCGCATAGCAATCAGCCCCAGCATTTT. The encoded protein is CASSPHSNQPQHF.